Below are 9 T cell receptor beta chains sequenced from a single sample in a study of yellow fever vaccine responses in identical twins. TCRdb reanalysed the RT-PCR reads using MiXCR and keeps one entry per CDR3 protein. This table has about 6,000 distinct CDR3 sequences, 60% to 70% appearing once. Sequencing used T cells from blood (PBMCs), unsorted or a sorted subset (not recorded which), obtained before or after yellow fever vaccination (not recorded which). Every receptor here comes from a woman in her late teens or twenties who received the yellow fever vaccine.

This clonotype has just one count. The gene calls are TRBV7-6 and TRBJ2-3; 13 bases align to TRBD2. The CDR3 has 17 amino acids. The V segment lost 5 bases and the J segment 0 bases; nucleotides outside the gene matches: 5. The germline CDR1 and CDR2 sequences are SGHVS and FNYEAQ. The CDR3 loop reads CASSLGLAGTSTDTQYF. CDR3 in DNA: TGTGCCAGCAGCCTGGGACTAGCGGGGACTAGCACAGATACGCAGTATTTT.

The genes are TRBV12-3 or TRBV12-4 and TRBJ2-7; D not resolved. V was shortened by 11 bases and J by 1 base, with 15 bases between the two germline ends. This CDR3 contains 13 residues. The CDR3 DNA reads TGTGCCTGCTCGGCCGTGGGGTCCTACGAGCAGTACTTC. Translation gives CACSAVGSYEQYF.

J is TRBJ2-7 and V is TRBV20-1, with TRBD2 matching 7 bases. J lost 7 bases, V lost 5 bases, and 8 bases had no gene match. CDR1 is DFQATT, CDR2 SNEGSKA, per germline (reference sequence). This CDR3 is built from 12 residues. CDR3 protein: CSAALGLGEQYF. The CDR3 nucleotides are TGCAGTGCTGCCTTAGGACTAGGGGAGCAGTACTTC.

The V call is TRBV6-2 or TRBV6-3, the J call TRBJ2-1; D possibly corresponds to TRBD2 (6 bases). This CDR3 has 16 residues. V was cut by 4 bases and J by 0 bases, with 13 bases left in between. The V gene's germline CDR1 is MNHEY and CDR2 SVGEGT. As DNA, the CDR3 is TGTGCCAGCAGTTCCTCTAGCGCGAACTCCTACAATGAGCAGTTCTTC. Translated, it gives CASSSSSANSYNEQFF.

The chain has TRBV20-1 and TRBJ2-7; 11 bases are shared with TRBD2. The germline V gene encodes CDR1 DFQATT and CDR2 SNEGSKA (reference sequence). The CDR3 loop spans 17 amino acids. J was trimmed by 3 bases and V by 5 bases; bases with no gene match: 15. In DNA form, the CDR3 reads TGCAGTGCTCCCCTCACTAAAATAGCGGGAGGGGTCTACGAGCAGTACTTC. It yields the protein CSAPLTKIAGGVYEQYF.

Only a few counts were recorded for this clonotype. The genes are TRBV20-1 and TRBJ2-7; D not certain. The length of the CDR3 is 13 residues. The germline V gene has CDR1 DFQATT and CDR2 SNEGSKA (reference sequence). V was trimmed by 1 base and J by 4 bases, leaving 11 bases between them. In nucleotides, the CDR3 is TGCAGTGCTAGAGTCACTGAAATATACGAGCAGTACTTC. It encodes CSARVTEIYEQYF.

The chain joins TRBV3-1 to TRBJ2-7; TRBD2 agrees at 10 bases. J lost 0 bases, V lost 1 base, and 0 bases had no gene match. CDR1 is LGHDT and CDR2 is YNNKEL in the germline V gene (reference sequence). This CDR3 comprises 15 residues. The CDR3 loop is CASSQGLAGSYEQYF. CDR3 DNA: TGTGCCAGCAGCCAAGGACTAGCGGGCTCCTACGAGCAGTACTTC.

This chain links TRBV18 with TRBJ2-7; possibly TRBD1 for D (6 bases). The V gene's germline CDR1 is KGHSH and CDR2 LQKENI. The CDR3 contains 15 residues. Trimming took off 4 bases at V and 2 bases at J, with 15 bases between the two ends. This chain's CDR3 is CASSLTGTTTYEQYF. CDR3 DNA sequence: TGTGCCAGCTCACTTACCGGGACAACAACCTACGAGCAGTACTTC.

The chain is built from TRBV7-3 and TRBJ2-7; D gene uncertain. The CDR3 loop spans 13 amino acids. Germline CDR1 SGHTA, CDR2 FQGTGA. V lost 5 bases and J 3 bases, leaving 11 bases between the germline ends. This CDR3 is CASSPLLLYEQYF. In nucleotides, the CDR3 is TGTGCCAGCAGCCCTCTATTACTCTACGAGCAGTACTTC. Combining the CDR3 with reference TRBV7-3 and TRBJ2-7 gives the whole variable domain GAGVSQTPSNKVTEKGKYVELRCDPISGHTALYWYRQSLGQGPEFLIYFQGTGAADDSGLPNDRFFAVRPEGSVSTLKIQRTERGDSAVYLCASSPLLLYEQYFGPGTRLTVT.